A single sample gave rise to the 21 T cell receptor beta chains below, sequenced in a study of blood T cell repertoires in COVID-19. The protocol was immunoSEQ multiplex PCR, while the TCRdb copy is restricted to in-frame clones and leaves out a portion. The repertoire holds roughly 180,000 clones, around 86% seen once, with 2.5% to 3% in the top ten. Source material: peripheral blood. Every receptor here comes from a woman aged 25 to 39 with active or convalescent COVID-19.

The J gene is TRBJ1-4, the V gene TRBV18; unclear D gene. From germline, CDR1 is KGHSH and CDR2 LQKENI. The V end lost 3 bases, the J end lost 7 bases, and 9 bases lay between the germline ends. The CDR3 sequence is 13 residues long. The CDR3 loop reads CASSPGMSEKLFF. DNA for the CDR3: TGTGCCAGCTCACCCGGGATGAGTGAAAAACTGTTTTTT.

This CDR3 is CASSRLGLASLTDTQYF. The CDR3 DNA reads TGCGCCAGCAGCCGCCTGGGACTAGCCTCCCTCACAGATACGCAGTATTTT. The rearrangement uses TRBV5-1 and TRBJ2-3; TRBD2 aligns across 9 bases. CDR1 is SGHRS, CDR2 YFSETQ, per germline. CDR3 size: 17 residues. V lost 4 bases and J lost 2; bases outside the gene matches: 11.

The rearrangement joins TRBV9 to TRBJ2-3, with TRBD2 as a possible D gene (5 bases). CDR1 is SGDLS and CDR2 is YYNGEE in the germline V gene. This CDR3 comprises 13 residues. V dropped 4 bases and J dropped 10 bases, with 16 bases sitting between them. This CDR3 is CASSIGFGEPQYF. DNA of the CDR3: TGTGCCAGCAGCATCGGATTCGGGGAGCCGCAGTATTTT.

The chain recombines TRBV28 with TRBJ2-3, with 7 bases identical to TRBD1. V gave up 6 bases and J gave up 2 bases; unmatched junction bases: 14. The CDR3 consists of 17 residues. Looked up from germline, CDR1 is MDHEN and CDR2 is SYDVKM. CDR3 region: CASSSIGQDENTDTQYF. The CDR3 region has the DNA TGTGCCAGCAGCTCTATTGGACAGGACGAAAACACAGATACGCAGTATTTT.

The chain has TRBV28 and TRBJ1-5, with 9 positions matching TRBD1. V shed 3 bases, J shed 0 bases, and the junction held 6 bases outside the gene matches. CDR1 and CDR2 (germline): MDHEN, SYDVKM. The CDR3 loop spans 17 amino acids. This chain's CDR3 is CASSFYGTGISNQPQHF. In nucleotides, the CDR3 is TGTGCCAGCAGTTTTTACGGGACAGGGATTAGCAATCAGCCCCAGCATTTT. The full variable domain, completed using reference TRBV28 and TRBJ1-5, is DVKVTQSSRYLVKRTGEKVFLECVQDMDHENMFWYRQDPGLGLRLIYFSYDVKMKEKGDIPEGYSVSREKKERFSLILESASTNQTSMYLCASSFYGTGISNQPQHFGDGTRLSIL.

The gene calls are TRBV28 and TRBJ1-2; 9 bases line up with TRBD1. In germline, CDR1 is MDHEN, CDR2 SYDVKM. The CDR3 is 15 amino acids. Trimming at V came to 4 bases and at J to 1 base, leaving 4 bases not matched to a gene. This chain's CDR3 is CASSSYRGHNYGYTF. CDR3 coding DNA: TGTGCCAGCAGTTCCTACAGGGGGCATAACTATGGCTACACCTTC.

V is TRBV5-1 and J is TRBJ2-1; perhaps TRBD1 as D (5 bases). The ends were cut back, 0 bases at V and 6 bases at J, with 7 bases in the middle. This CDR3 has 13 amino acids. Germline loops: CDR1 SGHRS, CDR2 YFSETQ. The CDR3 is CASSLGGPNEQFF. CDR3 nucleotide sequence: TGCGCCAGCAGCTTGGGGGGCCCCAATGAGCAGTTCTTC.

The V gene is TRBV28, the J gene TRBJ1-6; D unclear. V lost 5 bases and J lost 6, with 11 bases in between. Germline V gene lookup returns CDR1 MDHEN and CDR2 SYDVKM. This CDR3 contains 14 residues. The CDR3 loop reads CASSISGSNSPLHF. The CDR3 nucleotides are TGTGCCAGCAGTATTAGTGGGAGTAATTCACCCCTCCACTTT.

The rearrangement joins TRBV29-1 to TRBJ2-2; 9 bases are shared with TRBD1. The junction had 7 bases not matched to a gene; V was cut back by 4 bases and J by 4 bases. The CDR3 is made up of 15 amino acids. In germline, CDR1 is SQVTM, CDR2 ANQGSEA. The CDR3 region has the DNA TGCAGCGTTGTAGGGGACAGGGAAGGCACCGGGGAGCTGTTTTTT. Its translation is CSVVGDREGTGELFF.

This rearrangement joins TRBV11-3 to TRBJ2-7; perhaps TRBD1 as D (6 bases). Looked up from germline, CDR1 is SGHNT and CDR2 is YENEEA. Deletions cut 5 bases from V and 5 bases from J, with 13 bases between. This CDR3 is 13 amino acids long. CDR3 DNA: TGTGCCAGCAGCCCTTACAGGGTCAACGAGCAGTACTTC. The encoded protein is CASSPYRVNEQYF. Drawing the rest from reference TRBV11-3 and TRBJ2-7, the complete variable domain is EAGVVQSPRYKIIEKKQPVAFWCNPISGHNTLYWYLQNLGQGPELLIRYENEEAVDDSQLPKDRFSAERLKGVDSTLKIQPAELGDSAVYLCASSPYRVNEQYFGPGTRLTVT.

The rearrangement uses TRBV5-1 and TRBJ1-2; TRBD1 aligns across 9 bases. V was pared by 3 bases and J by 4 bases, with 1 base of the junction left unmatched. CDR1 is SGHRS, CDR2 YFSETQ, per germline. The CDR3 loop spans 13 amino acids. The CDR3 loop is CASSWDRAYGYTF. CDR3 sequence (DNA): TGCGCCAGCAGCTGGGACAGGGCCTATGGCTACACCTTC.

Comments on this clone: Within the sample, other DNA sequences also encode this same CDR3. The chain combines TRBV7-2 with TRBJ2-3; 14 positions agree with TRBD2. CDR1 SGHTA and CDR2 FQGNSA come from the germline V gene. V gave up 4 bases and J gave up 6 bases; unmatched junction bases: 6. The CDR3 is 16 residues long. The chain's CDR3 is CASSYGLAGGADTQYF. CDR3 DNA sequence: TGTGCCAGCAGCTACGGACTAGCGGGGGGAGCGGATACGCAGTATTTT.

This clone was seen a handful of times. The chain is built from TRBV19 and TRBJ1-5; D is ambiguous. This CDR3 is 17 amino acids long. Germline-derived CDR1 and CDR2 are LNHDA and SQIVND (reference sequence). Deletions cut 3 bases from V and 1 base from J, with 16 bases between. The CDR3 coding sequence is TGTGCCAGTAGTATTCTTACGGGAATTGGAAGCAATCAGCCCCAGCATTTT. Its translation: CASSILTGIGSNQPQHF.

This chain links TRBV19 with TRBJ2-7, with D perhaps matching TRBD2 (6 bases). The CDR3 sequence is 17 residues long. Between the trimmed V and J ends, which lost 0 bases and 0 bases, there was a span of 15 bases. Germline CDR1 is LNHDA and CDR2 is SQIVND (reference sequence). CDR3 sequence (DNA): TGTGCCAGTAGTATAGAAGCGGGCTTTTTTAGCTCCTACGAGCAGTACTTC. This encodes CASSIEAGFFSSYEQYF.

This clone was detected only once. The rearrangement links TRBV7-2 to TRBJ2-1; 7 nucleotides line up with TRBD2. Germline CDR1 reads SGHTA; CDR2 reads FQGNSA. V lost 5 bases and J lost 5; bases outside the gene matches: 12. The CDR3 has 16 amino acids. The CDR3 here is CASSPGSSGLHNEQFF. The DNA of the CDR3 is TGTGCCAGCAGCCCCGGGTCTAGCGGACTACACAATGAGCAGTTCTTC.

This clone was detected once. This chain connects TRBV28 to TRBJ1-2; 7 nucleotides agree with TRBD1. Trimming removed 6 bases from V and 4 bases from J; junction bases left unmatched: 8. The germline V gene has CDR1 MDHEN and CDR2 SYDVKM. The CDR3 loop spans 14 amino acids. Here the CDR3 DNA reads TGTGCCAGCAGGACCACAGGGGCTACCTATGGCTACACCTTC. Its protein is CASRTTGATYGYTF.

J is TRBJ2-2 and V is TRBV5-1; D is uncertain. The CDR3 has 15 residues. V was clipped by 0 bases and J by 4 bases, with 10 bases between them. CDR1 and CDR2 from the germline V gene are SGHRS and YFSETQ. The DNA for the CDR3 is TGCGCCAGCAGCTTGGGATCGATCAGCACCGGGGAGCTGTTTTTT. This codes for CASSLGSISTGELFF.

This rearrangement joins TRBV27 to TRBJ2-5; TRBD1 is a possible D gene (6 bases). Between the trimmed V and J ends, which lost 5 bases and 3 bases, there was a span of 19 bases. Germline CDR1 is MNHEY and CDR2 is SMNVEV (reference sequence). The CDR3 loop spans 16 amino acids. The CDR3 region has the DNA TGTGCCAGCAGTCAGCTCCCCCAGGGGACAAAAGAGACCCAGTACTTC. The encoded protein is CASSQLPQGTKETQYF.

The chain is built from TRBV5-4 and TRBJ2-7; D call uncertain. Germline CDR1 is SGHNT and CDR2 is YYREEE (reference sequence). The CDR3 covers 17 residues. The V end was cut by 4 bases, the J end by 6 bases, with 26 bases between. CDR3 sequence: CASSPLAPADAPGEQYF. CDR3 sequence (DNA): TGTGCCAGCAGCCCCTTGGCCCCTGCGGATGCCCCCGGCGAGCAGTACTTC.

This clone was detected only a few times. The chain employs TRBV28 and TRBJ1-5; 10 bases are a match to TRBD1. Trimming cost V 3 bases and J 4 bases; bases outside gene matches: 3. This CDR3 has 15 amino acids. The germline CDR1 and CDR2 sequences are MDHEN and SYDVKM. CDR3 coding DNA: TGTGCCAGCAGTTTGAGGGGACAGGGGAATCAGCCCCAGCATTTT. This codes for CASSLRGQGNQPQHF. Full variable domain (missing parts from reference TRBV28 and TRBJ1-5): DVKVTQSSRYLVKRTGEKVFLECVQDMDHENMFWYRQDPGLGLRLIYFSYDVKMKEKGDIPEGYSVSREKKERFSLILESASTNQTSMYLCASSLRGQGNQPQHFGDGTRLSIL.

About this clone itself: In the same sample, other DNA sequences code for this CDR3. The chain recombines TRBV6-5 with TRBJ1-1, with 10 positions matching TRBD1. CDR1 is MNHEY and CDR2 is SVGAGI in the germline V gene. V lost 6 bases and J lost 1; bases outside the gene matches: 2. The CDR3 consists of 14 residues. The CDR3 DNA follows: TGTGCCAGCAGCAGGACAGGGGGGAACACTGAAGCTTTCTTT. It translates to CASSRTGGNTEAFF.